This T cell receptor (beta chain) stems from a study of OX40 agonist ivuxolimab in advanced cancers. Study context: The study gave patients intravenous ivuxolimab at 0.01 to 10 mg/kg every 2 weeks. Patients were roughly 83% male with ages roughly 23 to 79, mean around 61.

In regard to this clone: Antigen: not known.

The table came from immunoSEQ multiplex PCR; TCRdb's copy has only in-frame clones and leaves some out. Among about 64,000 clones, around 84% were seen once, and the ten largest hold 2% to 2.5%. Study results and limitations: Some of the lowest clonal expansion was seen in partial responders at 0.1-3.0 mg/kg. More expanded clones were seen, on average, in CD8+ T cells than in CD4+.

This CDR3 comprises 15 residues. Trimming removed 6 bases at V and 2 bases at J, with 14 bases between. Germline V gene lookup returns CDR1 MNHEY and CDR2 SVGAGI. This clonotype originated in an adult with an advanced solid tumor such as melanoma, head and neck, liver or kidney cancer. This chain connects TRBV6-5 to TRBJ1-5, with D possibly being TRBD1 (6 bases). The material was CD4+ or CD8+ T cells sorted from blood, obtained in a trial of the OX40 agonist ivuxolimab. For the CDR3, the DNA is TGTGCCAGCAGCCGGGTATCAGGGGGCAATCAGCCCCAGCATTTT. It encodes CASSRVSGGNQPQHF.